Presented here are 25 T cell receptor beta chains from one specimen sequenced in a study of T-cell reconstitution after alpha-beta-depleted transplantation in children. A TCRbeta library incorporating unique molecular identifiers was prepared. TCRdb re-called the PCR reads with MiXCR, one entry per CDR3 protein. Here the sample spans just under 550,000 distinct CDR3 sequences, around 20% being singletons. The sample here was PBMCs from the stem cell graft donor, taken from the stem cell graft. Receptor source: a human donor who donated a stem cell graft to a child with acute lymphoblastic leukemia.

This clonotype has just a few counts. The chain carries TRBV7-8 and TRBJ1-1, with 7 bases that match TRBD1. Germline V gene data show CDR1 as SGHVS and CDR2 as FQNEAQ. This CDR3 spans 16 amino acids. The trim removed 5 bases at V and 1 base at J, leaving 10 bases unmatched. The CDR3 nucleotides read TGTGCCAGCAGCCCAATGTCGACAGGGCAGAACACTGAAGCTTTCTTT. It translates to CASSPMSTGQNTEAFF. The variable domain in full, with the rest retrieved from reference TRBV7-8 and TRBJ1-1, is GAGVSQSPRYKVAKRGQDVALRCDPISGHVSLFWYQQALGQGPEFLTYFQNEAQLDKSGLPSDRFFAERPEGSVSTLKIQRTQQEDSAVYLCASSPMSTGQNTEAFFGQGTRLTVV.

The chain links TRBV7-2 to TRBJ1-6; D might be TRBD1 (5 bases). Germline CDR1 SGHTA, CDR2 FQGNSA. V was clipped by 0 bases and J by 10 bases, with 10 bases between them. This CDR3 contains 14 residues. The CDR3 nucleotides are TGTGCCAGCAGCTTAGCTGGGGGTAAATCACCCCTCCACTTT. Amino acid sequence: CASSLAGGKSPLHF.

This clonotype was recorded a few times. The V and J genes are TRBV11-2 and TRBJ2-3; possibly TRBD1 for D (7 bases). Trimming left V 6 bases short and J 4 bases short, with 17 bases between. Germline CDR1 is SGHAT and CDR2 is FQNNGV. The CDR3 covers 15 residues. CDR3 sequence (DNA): TGTGCCAGCAGTGCCCAGGGGGGAGAGTCAGATACGCAGTATTTT. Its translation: CASSAQGGESDTQYF. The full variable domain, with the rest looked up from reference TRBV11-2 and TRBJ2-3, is EAGVAQSPRYKIIEKRQSVAFWCNPISGHATLYWYQQILGQGPKLLIQFQNNGVVDDSQLPKDRFSAERLKGVDSTLKIQPAKLEDSAVYLCASSAQGGESDTQYFGPGTRLTVL.

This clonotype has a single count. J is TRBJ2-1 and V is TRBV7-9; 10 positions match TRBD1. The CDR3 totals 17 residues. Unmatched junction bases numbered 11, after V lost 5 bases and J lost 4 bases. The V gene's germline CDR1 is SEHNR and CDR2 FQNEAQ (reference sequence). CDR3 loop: CASSLPDRGVSYNEQFF. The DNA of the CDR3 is TGTGCCAGCAGCCTCCCGGACAGGGGGGTTTCTTACAATGAGCAGTTCTTC.

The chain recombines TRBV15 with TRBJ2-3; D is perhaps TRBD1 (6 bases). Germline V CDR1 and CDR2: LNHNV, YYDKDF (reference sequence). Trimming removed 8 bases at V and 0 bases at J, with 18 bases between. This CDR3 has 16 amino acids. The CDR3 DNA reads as TGTGCCACCTCAGGGGTAATTAGCCTTAGCACAGATACGCAGTATTTT. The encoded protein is CATSGVISLSTDTQYF. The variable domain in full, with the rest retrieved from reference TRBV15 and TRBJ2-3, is DAMVIQNPRYQVTQFGKPVTLSCSQTLNHNVMYWYQQKSSQAPKLLFHYYDKDFNNEADTPDNFQSRRPNTSFCFLDIRSPGLGDTAMYLCATSGVISLSTDTQYFGPGTRLTVL.

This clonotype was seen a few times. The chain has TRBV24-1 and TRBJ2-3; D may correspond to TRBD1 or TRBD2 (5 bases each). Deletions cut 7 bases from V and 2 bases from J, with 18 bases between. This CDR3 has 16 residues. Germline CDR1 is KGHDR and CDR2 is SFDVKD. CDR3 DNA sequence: TGTGCCACCAGCACCGGGGCCCAGCGTGACACAGATACGCAGTATTTT. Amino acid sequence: CATSTGAQRDTDTQYF.

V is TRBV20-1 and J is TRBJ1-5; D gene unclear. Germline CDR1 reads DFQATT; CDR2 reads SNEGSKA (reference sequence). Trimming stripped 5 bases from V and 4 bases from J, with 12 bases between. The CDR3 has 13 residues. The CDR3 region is CSAFDLLNQPQHF. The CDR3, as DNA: TGCAGTGCTTTCGATCTACTAAATCAGCCCCAGCATTTT.

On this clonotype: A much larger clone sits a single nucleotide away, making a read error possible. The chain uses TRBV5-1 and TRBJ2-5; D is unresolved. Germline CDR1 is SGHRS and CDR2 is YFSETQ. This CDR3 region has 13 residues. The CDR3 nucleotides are TGCGCCGGCAGCTTGGCCCGACAAGAGACCCAGTACTTC. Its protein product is CAGSLARQETQYF.

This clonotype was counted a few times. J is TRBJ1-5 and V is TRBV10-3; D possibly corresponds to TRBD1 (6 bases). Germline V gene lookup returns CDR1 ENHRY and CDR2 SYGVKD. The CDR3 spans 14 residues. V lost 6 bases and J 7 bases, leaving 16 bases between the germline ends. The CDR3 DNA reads TGTGCCATCAGAGAGGGCAGGGGTACGCAGCCCCAGCATTTT. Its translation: CAIREGRGTQPQHF.

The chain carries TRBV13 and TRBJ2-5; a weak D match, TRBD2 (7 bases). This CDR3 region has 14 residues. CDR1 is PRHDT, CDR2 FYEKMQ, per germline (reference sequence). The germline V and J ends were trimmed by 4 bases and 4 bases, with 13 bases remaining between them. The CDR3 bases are TGTGCCAGCAGCTCCCCGGGGGGCCTAGAGACCCAGTACTTC. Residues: CASSSPGGLETQYF.

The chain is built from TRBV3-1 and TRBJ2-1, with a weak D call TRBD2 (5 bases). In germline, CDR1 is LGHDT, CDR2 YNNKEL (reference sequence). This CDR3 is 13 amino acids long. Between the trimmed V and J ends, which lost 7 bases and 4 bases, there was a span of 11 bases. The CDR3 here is CASTAADYNEQFF. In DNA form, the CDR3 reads TGTGCCAGCACCGCAGCGGATTACAATGAGCAGTTCTTC.

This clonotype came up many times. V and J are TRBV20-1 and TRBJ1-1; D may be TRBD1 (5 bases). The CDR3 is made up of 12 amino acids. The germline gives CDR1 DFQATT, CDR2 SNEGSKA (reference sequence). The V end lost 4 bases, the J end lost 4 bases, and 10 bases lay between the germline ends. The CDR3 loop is CSAIQGFTEAFF. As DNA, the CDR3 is TGCAGTGCTATTCAGGGTTTCACTGAAGCTTTCTTT.

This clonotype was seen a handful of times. The CDR3 protein is CSVRGHRDRGLNQPQHF. DNA for the CDR3: TGCAGTGTCAGGGGTCACCGGGACAGGGGACTTAATCAGCCCCAGCATTTT. The chain employs TRBV20-1 and TRBJ1-5; 10 bases are a match to TRBD1. This CDR3 is built from 17 residues. CDR1 is DFQATT, CDR2 SNEGSKA, per germline (reference sequence). The trim removed 7 bases at V and 4 bases at J, leaving 16 bases unmatched.

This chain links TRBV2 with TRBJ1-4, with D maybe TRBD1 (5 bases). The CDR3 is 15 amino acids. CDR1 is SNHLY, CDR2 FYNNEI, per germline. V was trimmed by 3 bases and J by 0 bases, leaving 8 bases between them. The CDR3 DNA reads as TGTGCCAGCAGTGACAGGGTTGCAACTAATGAAAAACTGTTTTTT. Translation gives CASSDRVATNEKLFF.

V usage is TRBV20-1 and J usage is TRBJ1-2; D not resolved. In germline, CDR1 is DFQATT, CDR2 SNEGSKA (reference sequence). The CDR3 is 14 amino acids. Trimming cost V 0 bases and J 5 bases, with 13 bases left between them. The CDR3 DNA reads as TGCAGTGCTAGAGATCCCCCCAGATCTTATGGCTACACCTTC. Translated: CSARDPPRSYGYTF.

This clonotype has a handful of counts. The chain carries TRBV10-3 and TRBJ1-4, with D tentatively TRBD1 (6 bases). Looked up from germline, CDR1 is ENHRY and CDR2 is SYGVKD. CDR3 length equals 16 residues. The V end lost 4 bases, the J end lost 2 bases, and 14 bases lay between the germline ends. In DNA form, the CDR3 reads TGTGCCATCAGTGCGACAGGCCCGGTCACTAATGAAAAACTGTTTTTT. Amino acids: CAISATGPVTNEKLFF.

CDR3 region: CSASHRNTEAFF. In nucleotides, the CDR3 is TGCAGTGCTAGTCACAGAAACACTGAAGCTTTCTTT. The rearrangement links TRBV20-1 to TRBJ1-1; D not certain. Germline-derived CDR1 and CDR2 are DFQATT and SNEGSKA (reference sequence). This CDR3 has 12 amino acids. Trimming stripped 3 bases from V and 2 bases from J, with 7 bases between.

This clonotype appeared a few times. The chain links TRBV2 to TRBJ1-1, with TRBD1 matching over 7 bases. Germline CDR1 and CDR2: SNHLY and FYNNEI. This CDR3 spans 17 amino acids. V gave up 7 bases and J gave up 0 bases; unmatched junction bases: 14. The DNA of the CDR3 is TGTGCCAGCAATGTACAGGGGCCTAACTTCATGAACACTGAAGCTTTCTTT. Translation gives CASNVQGPNFMNTEAFF.

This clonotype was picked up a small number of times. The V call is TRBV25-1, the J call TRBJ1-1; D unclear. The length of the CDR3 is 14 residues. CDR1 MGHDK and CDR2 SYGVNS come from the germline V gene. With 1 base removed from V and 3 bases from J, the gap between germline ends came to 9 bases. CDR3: CASSESDGYTEAFF. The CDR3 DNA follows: TGTGCCAGCAGTGAATCGGACGGTTACACTGAAGCTTTCTTT. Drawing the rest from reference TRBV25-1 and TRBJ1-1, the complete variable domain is EADIYQTPRYLVIGTGKKITLECSQTMGHDKMYWYQQDPGMELHLIHYSYGVNSTEKGDLSSESTVSRIRTEHFPLTLESARPSHTSQYLCASSESDGYTEAFFGQGTRLTVV.

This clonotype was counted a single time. CDR3 residues: CASSSVGTANTEAFF. CDR3 DNA: TGTGCCAGCAGCTCCGTCGGGACGGCGAACACTGAAGCTTTCTTT. The gene calls are TRBV11-1 and TRBJ1-1; tentatively, D is TRBD1 (5 bases). V lost 4 bases to trimming and J lost 1 base, with 13 bases between them. The CDR3 covers 15 residues. The germline gives CDR1 SGHAT, CDR2 FQDESV (reference sequence).

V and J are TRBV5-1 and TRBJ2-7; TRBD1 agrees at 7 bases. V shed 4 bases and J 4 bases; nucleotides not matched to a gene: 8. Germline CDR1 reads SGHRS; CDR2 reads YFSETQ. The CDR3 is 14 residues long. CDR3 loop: CASSSRDSGYEQYF. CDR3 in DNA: TGCGCCAGCAGCAGCCGGGACAGTGGGTACGAGCAGTACTTC.

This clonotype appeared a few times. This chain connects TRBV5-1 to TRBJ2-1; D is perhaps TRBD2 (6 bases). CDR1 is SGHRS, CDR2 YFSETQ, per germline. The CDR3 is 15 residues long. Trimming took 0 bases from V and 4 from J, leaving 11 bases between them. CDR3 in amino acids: CASSLVGRLYNEQFF. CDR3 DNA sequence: TGCGCCAGCAGCTTGGTGGGGAGGCTTTACAATGAGCAGTTCTTC. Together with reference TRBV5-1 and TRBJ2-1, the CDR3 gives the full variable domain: KAGVTQTPRYLIKTRGQQVTLSCSPISGHRSVSWYQQTPGQGLQFLFEYFSETQRNKGNFPGRFSGRQFSNSRSEMNVSTLELGDSALYLCASSLVGRLYNEQFFGPGTRLTVL.

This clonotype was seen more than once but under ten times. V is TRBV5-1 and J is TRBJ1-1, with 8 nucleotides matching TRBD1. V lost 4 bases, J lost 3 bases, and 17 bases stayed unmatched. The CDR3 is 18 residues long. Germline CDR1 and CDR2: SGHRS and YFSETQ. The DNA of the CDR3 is TGCGCCAGCAGCGATTCAGGGGGCCGGATAGGCGTTCACACTGAAGCTTTCTTT. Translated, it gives CASSDSGGRIGVHTEAFF.

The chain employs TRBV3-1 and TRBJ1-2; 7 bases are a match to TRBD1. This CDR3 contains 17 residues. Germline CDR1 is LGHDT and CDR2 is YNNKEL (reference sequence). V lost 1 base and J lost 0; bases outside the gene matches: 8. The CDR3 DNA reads TGTGCCAGCAGCCAAGGGGTGTGGGACAGCGCTAACTATGGCTACACCTTC. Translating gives CASSQGVWDSANYGYTF.

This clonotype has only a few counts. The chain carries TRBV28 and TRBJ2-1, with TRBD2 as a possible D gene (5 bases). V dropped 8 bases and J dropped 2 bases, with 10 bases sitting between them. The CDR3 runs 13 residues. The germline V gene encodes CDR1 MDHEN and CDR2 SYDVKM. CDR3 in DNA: TGTGCCAGCCGCGGGCTGGCCTACAATGAGCAGTTCTTC. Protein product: CASRGLAYNEQFF.